Listed below are T cell receptor beta chains from one sample, sequenced in a study of T cell repertoires in cytomegalovirus infection. TCRdb reprocessed the reads with MiXCR, giving one entry per CDR3 protein. This table holds 160,000 or so distinct CDR3 sequences, about a fifth found once. Their recognized antigens are unknown. The sample here was CD8+ T cells from cultured PBMCs, taken from culture after CMV antigen stimulation. The receptors here all came from a human donor in good health (CMV status not recorded). Some clones in this sample may be carry-over from other donors' samples. Both conserved end residues are part of each CDR3.

V	CDR3
TRBV12-3/TRBV12-4	CASSIDNSGANVLTF
TRBV7-9	CASSPADRNPITDTQYF
TRBV7-6	CASSNSGGARTGELFF
TRBV11-1	CASSPYPAGEDEQYF
TRBV6-2/TRBV6-3	CASSYLGSTYEQYF
TRBV29-1	CSVEGTANLQETQYF
TRBV20-1	CSADFRDRPSNEQFF
TRBV12-3/TRBV12-4	CASSLTESWTEAFF
TRBV5-6	CASSETSYEQYF
TRBV7-2	CASSLELAGAHEQFF
TRBV7-6	CASSLVRGPYGYTF
TRBV5-5	CASSWVPGQGSEQYF
TRBV7-6	CASSPPDSYEQYF
TRBV10-3	CAISEMNGQNTEAFF
TRBV12-3/TRBV12-4	CASSLASGGDRLNEQFF
TRBV29-1	CSVEDQHGSAFF
TRBV7-6	CASSSGQGGATDTQYF
TRBV9	CASSAYLGSTEAFF
TRBV7-2	CASLSPDTQYF
TRBV7-6	CASSWRTGGNEQYF
TRBV12-3/TRBV12-4	CASSTLGGRGNTEAFF
TRBV12-3/TRBV12-4	CASSPLWAGNQPQHF
TRBV5-1	CASSPKPQNTEAFF
TRBV7-2	CASSPLGQGAEKLFF
TRBV30	CAWSPGNTEAFF
TRBV3-1	CASSQDRRSLNTEAFF
TRBV6-2/TRBV6-3	CASSSTPTDTQYF
TRBV7-9	CASSTRNRGNNYGYTF
TRBV7-3	CASSQDGGAKNIQYF
TRBV6-2/TRBV6-3	CASSSGYTDTQYF
TRBV28	CASSYANTEAFF
TRBV7-2	CASSLDRGGNTEAFF
TRBV4-3	CASSQDGRGTSDTQYF
TRBV28	CASSWGDFYEQYF
TRBV7-9	CASSFRTHTPYTGELFF
TRBV7-2	CASSFAGPTYEQYF
TRBV7-2	CASSLGDGGLTGELFF
TRBV28	CASSPYRVRETQYF
TRBV6-2/TRBV6-3	CASSNPRTGAFHNEQFF
TRBV7-2	CASSLDLAGGSRKETQYF
TRBV12-3/TRBV12-4	CASSQAAEDTQYF
TRBV5-1	CASSLAGSSHRPFPYGYTF
TRBV5-1	CASRATGDEQYF
TRBV7-2	CASSLETEAFF
TRBV2	CASSEGRSNTGELFF
TRBV7-9	CASSLWSGGEQYF
TRBV6-8	CASSYSIMGQAFF
TRBV30	CAWRPQTGGATEAFF
TRBV7-9	CASSLVRDRGTSIYQPQHF
TRBV7-8	CASSPEDDGNTIYF
TRBV4-2	CASSLGDNQPQHF
TRBV7-9	CASSARDRAFWEQYF
TRBV9	CASSVATSSYNEQFF
TRBV4-1	CASSQERLQETQYF
TRBV7-2	CASSLRTGRDIQYF
TRBV4-1	CASSQESQVGGMNTGELFF